This passage covers 18 T cell receptor beta chains from one sample sequenced in a study of blood T cell repertoires in COVID-19. TCRdb keeps only in-frame clones here, not all; method: immunoSEQ multiplex PCR. The table includes 75,000 or so clones, nearly 90% detected once. Sample: peripheral blood. These receptor sequences come from a man aged 70 or older with acute or convalescent COVID-19.

The chain links TRBV30 to TRBJ2-7; a possible D gene is TRBD1 (5 bases). This CDR3 is 14 amino acids long. Per germline, CDR1 GTSNPN and CDR2 SVGIG (reference sequence). Between the trimmed V and J ends, which lost 0 bases and 4 bases, there was a span of 13 bases. The DNA for the CDR3 is TGTGCCTGGAGTGTCAGGGCAGGAAAATACGAGCAGTACTTC. Its protein is CAWSVRAGKYEQYF. Full variable domain (outside the CDR3, taken from reference TRBV30 and TRBJ2-7): SQTIHQWPATLVQPVGSPLSLECTVEGTSNPNLYWYRQAAGRGLQLLFYSVGIGQISSEVPQNLSASRPQDRQFILSSKKLLLSDSGFYLCAWSVRAGKYEQYFGPGTRLTVT.

This clone was counted once. The rearrangement joins TRBV12-3 or TRBV12-4 to TRBJ2-1, with D unresolved. The CDR3 extends over 12 amino acids. The germline V and J ends were trimmed by 1 base and 7 bases, with 5 bases remaining between them. The CDR3 protein is CASSLVENEQFF. Here the CDR3 DNA reads TGTGCCAGCAGTTTAGTAGAGAATGAGCAGTTCTTC.

The sample holds one count of this clone. This chain joins TRBV5-1 and TRBJ1-1, with 7 bases matching TRBD1. Germline CDR1 reads SGHRS; CDR2 reads YFSETQ. Losses at the gene ends were 4 bases for V and 1 base for J; bases not matched to a gene: 10. The CDR3 is 16 residues long. CDR3 loop: CASSPDQGQPNTEAFF. CDR3 bases: TGCGCCAGCAGCCCGGACCAGGGACAGCCGAACACTGAAGCTTTCTTT.

This chain uses TRBV28 with TRBJ1-6; D gene ambiguous. Trimming removed 5 bases from V and 0 bases from J, with 17 bases in between. The CDR3 is 18 residues long. CDR1 is MDHEN and CDR2 is SYDVKM in the germline V gene. The CDR3 here is CASSLQSGASSYNSPLHF. The CDR3 bases are TGTGCCAGCAGTCTTCAATCAGGCGCAAGCTCCTATAATTCACCCCTCCACTTT.

Only one count was recorded for this clone. This CDR3 is CASSGQGNTGELFF. The DNA for the CDR3 is TGTGCCAGCTCAGGACAGGGGAACACCGGGGAGCTGTTTTTT. V gene TRBV18 combines with J gene TRBJ2-2; 8 nucleotides line up with TRBD1. Per germline, CDR1 KGHSH and CDR2 LQKENI. The J segment lost 1 base and the V segment lost 5 bases, leaving 0 bases of the junction unmatched. The CDR3 extends over 14 amino acids.

This chain connects TRBV6-5 to TRBJ1-5; no definite D call. The germline V gene has CDR1 MNHEY and CDR2 SVGAGI. V was trimmed by 5 bases and J by 7 bases, leaving 15 bases between them. CDR3 length equals 14 residues. The CDR3 protein is CASSPREGGQPQHF. The CDR3 DNA sequence: TGTGCCAGCAGTCCTAGGGAGGGAGGGCAGCCCCAGCATTTT.

This clone was observed once. The chain's CDR3 is CAWSPTTGSNQPQHF. The CDR3 DNA reads as TGTGCCTGGAGTCCAACTACAGGGAGCAATCAGCCCCAGCATTTT. The chain joins TRBV30 to TRBJ1-5, with D possibly being TRBD1 (6 bases). Trimming left V 2 bases short and J 1 base short, with 12 bases between. This CDR3 has 15 amino acids. Germline CDR1 and CDR2: GTSNPN and SVGIG (reference sequence).

CDR3: CASSTGGSGDTQYF. The CDR3 nucleotides read TGTGCCAGCAGTACTGGGGGTAGCGGAGATACGCAGTATTTT. The gene calls are TRBV6-5 and TRBJ2-3, with D possibly being TRBD2 (6 bases). CDR1 MNHEY and CDR2 SVGAGI come from the germline V gene. Trimming removed 5 bases from V and 5 bases from J, with 14 bases in between. The length of the CDR3 is 14 residues.

The rearrangement uses TRBV6-5 and TRBJ1-5; D possibly corresponds to TRBD1 (5 bases). Germline CDR1 is MNHEY and CDR2 is SVGAGI. The CDR3 covers 15 residues. V lost 0 bases, J lost 6 bases, and 12 bases lay in between. The chain's CDR3 is CASSYSIQGGQPQHF. The CDR3 DNA reads TGTGCCAGCAGTTACTCGATCCAGGGTGGTCAGCCCCAGCATTTT.

Comments on this clone: A junction boundary mismatches the germline segment, possibly from a read error. The chain uses TRBV7-7 and TRBJ2-1; perhaps TRBD2 as D (6 bases). Germline V gives CDR1 SSHAT, CDR2 FNYEAQ (reference sequence). There are 15 residues in the CDR3. The CDR3 DNA reads TGTGCTAGCAGCCCCCGTGGAGGGAACTACAATGAGCAGTTCTTC. Its protein product is CASSPRGGNYNEQFF.

The genes are TRBV18 and TRBJ2-7; TRBD1 aligns across 9 bases. There are 15 residues in the CDR3. Unmatched junction bases numbered 3, after V lost 2 bases and J lost 1 base. Per germline, CDR1 KGHSH and CDR2 LQKENI. The DNA of the CDR3 is TGTGCCAGCTCACCATGGACAGGGGAATCCTACGAGCAGTACTTC. This translates into CASSPWTGESYEQYF.

The J gene is TRBJ1-5, the V gene TRBV10-3; D ambiguous. Germline CDR1 reads ENHRY; CDR2 reads SYGVKD. The CDR3 consists of 14 residues. Trimming removed 2 bases from V and 7 bases from J, with 12 bases in between. CDR3 in DNA: TGTGCCATCAGTGAGCCCGGGTTTGGACAGCCCCAGCATTTT. Translating it yields CAISEPGFGQPQHF.

This chain connects TRBV3-1 (or the pseudogene TRBV3-2) to TRBJ2-5, with TRBD2 identical over 12 bases. The CDR3 has 16 amino acids. V dropped 6 bases and J dropped 0; count of bases not matched to a gene: 5. Per the germline V gene, CDR1 is LGHDT and CDR2 is YNNKEL (reference sequence). CDR3 DNA sequence: TGTGCCAGCAGTCGACTAGCGGGGGAGTACCAAGAGACCCAGTACTTC. Amino acid sequence: CASSRLAGEYQETQYF.

The J gene is TRBJ1-1, the V gene TRBV7-8; weak D call: TRBD1 (5 bases). Germline-derived CDR1 and CDR2 are SGHVS and FQNEAQ. CDR3 length equals 17 residues. Trimming stripped 10 bases from V and 0 bases from J, with 24 bases between. The CDR3 protein is CAILNTGGSLMNTEAFF. CDR3 coding DNA: TGTGCCATCCTTAATACGGGGGGGTCGCTCATGAACACTGAAGCTTTCTTT.

The chain combines TRBV4-3 with TRBJ2-7, with TRBD2 identical over 8 bases. V dropped 4 bases and J dropped 6; count of bases not matched to a gene: 23. This CDR3 has 19 residues. Germline CDR1 reads LGHNA; CDR2 reads YSLEER. The DNA of the CDR3 is TGCGCCAGCAGCCCAAATCACCCAATCGGGACTAGGACTAGCAGCGAGCAGTACTTC. This gives the protein CASSPNHPIGTRTSSEQYF.

The chain uses TRBV27 and TRBJ1-2, with unresolved D. The CDR3 is made up of 13 amino acids. The germline V gene has CDR1 MNHEY and CDR2 SMNVEV (reference sequence). V gave up 0 bases and J gave up 2 bases, with 4 bases separating them. CDR3 DNA sequence: TGTGCCAGCAGTTTATCGGCCAACTATGGCTACACCTTC. Encoded protein: CASSLSANYGYTF.

The chain couples TRBV10-3 to TRBJ1-3, with D perhaps matching TRBD1 (6 bases). CDR1 ENHRY and CDR2 SYGVKD come from the germline V gene. V lost 11 bases to trimming and J lost 0 bases, with 17 bases between them. The CDR3 spans 15 residues. The CDR3 loop reads CAARGQTSSGNTIYF. The DNA of the CDR3 is TGTGCCGCACGCGGACAGACGAGCTCTGGAAACACCATATATTTT.

The chain is built from TRBV7-2 and TRBJ2-5; TRBD1 matches at 11 bases. The CDR3 covers 15 residues. V lost 5 bases and J lost 5; bases outside the gene matches: 7. Germline V CDR1 and CDR2: SGHTA, FQGNSA. This CDR3 reads CASSPRTGGYETQYF. DNA for the CDR3: TGTGCCAGCAGCCCGAGGACAGGGGGCTATGAGACCCAGTACTTC.